This T cell receptor beta chain derives from a study of blood T cells in healthy people across ages. Concerning this clonotype: Its antigen is currently unknown.

Findings and limits, study-wide: PBMCs left unsorted prevented a conclusive naive versus antigen-experienced comparison. As naive T cell percentage varied, TCR beta diversity correlated strongly with it. Long-lived donors had more naive CD4+ cells and higher diversity than aged donors.

A J-beta primer mix and a sample-barcoded 5' primer were used in a second PCR of roughly 7 to 12 cycles. Each CDR3 protein gets one entry after TCRdb re-called the 5' RACE reads with MiXCR. Of around 1,900,000 distinct CDR3 sequences in the sample, about two fifths were seen once. CDR1 MNHEY and CDR2 SVGEGT come from the germline V gene. The V end was cut by 7 bases, the J end by 4 bases, with 16 bases between. The CDR3 is made up of 14 amino acids. Every sample yielded at least 6.5 million isolated PBMCs. The TCR originated in a human donor in good health. The genes are TRBV6-2 or TRBV6-3 and TRBJ1-2, with no clear D. Material: blood. CDR3 in DNA: TGTGCCAGCACGGTCGGACTGCGAACCTATGGCTACACCTTC. Its protein product is CASTVGLRTYGYTF.